One and the same sample provided the 21 T cell receptor beta chains below, sequenced in a study of vaccination and CD4 T cells after COVID-19. Treatment specified: roughly ten-day PBMC culture with coronavirus spike peptide pools or control peptides (ViraFEST assay). These receptors lack a known antigen. Once obtained from cultured CD4+ T cells, the DNA was sequenced using the Oncomine TCR Beta short-read assay. TCRdb ran MiXCR on the PCR reads and lists one entry per CDR3 protein. The sample shows around 15,000 distinct CDR3 sequences, about 72% of them seen only once. What was sequenced was CD4+ T cells from blood, cultured in vitro. The source is a human donor who had recovered from COVID-19.

By frequency in the sample, this clonotype is medium-sized. The CDR3 sequence is CASSPYIGGRDQPQHF. Here the CDR3 DNA reads TGTGCCAGCAGCCCGTATATTGGGGGTCGCGATCAGCCCCAGCATTTT. The gene calls are TRBV7-2 and TRBJ1-5, with D possibly TRBD1 on 5 matching bases. Germline CDR1 reads SGHTA; CDR2 reads FQGNSA. V lost 5 bases, J lost 5 bases, and 19 bases lay in between. The CDR3 is 16 amino acids.

A remark on this clonotype: An end of the junction does not agree with germline; a read error may underlie this. The rearrangement uses TRBV7-2 and TRBJ1-3, with D uncertain. The CDR3 covers 13 residues. In germline, CDR1 is SGHTA, CDR2 FQGNSA. CDR3 DNA: TGCGCCAGCAGCCAAGCTCATGGAAACACCATATATTTT. Residues: CASSQAHGNTIYF.

This clonotype has only one observation. This sequence joins TRBV6-2 or TRBV6-3 and TRBJ1-5, with D unclear. V dropped 0 bases and J dropped 1 base, with 10 bases sitting between them. Germline V gene lookup returns CDR1 MNHEY and CDR2 SVGEGT. The CDR3 runs to 16 residues. Written as DNA, the CDR3 is TGTGCCAGCAGTTACTCAGGAAGTGGGAGCAATCAGCCCCAGCATTTT. Protein: CASSYSGSGSNQPQHF.

The DNA of the CDR3 is TGTGCCAGCAGCTTAGTCCGGACGTTGAACCAAGAGACCCAGTACTTC. Protein sequence: CASSLVRTLNQETQYF. The gene calls are TRBV7-9 and TRBJ2-5; D remains unclear. This CDR3 has 16 amino acids. V lost 1 base and J 0 bases, leaving 12 bases between the germline ends. Germline V gene sequence: CDR1 SEHNR, CDR2 FQNEAQ (reference sequence). Full variable domain (remainder filled in from reference TRBV7-9 and TRBJ2-5): DTGVSQNPRHKITKRGQNVTFRCDPISEHNRLYWYRQTLGQGPEFLTYFQNEAQLEKSRLLSDRFSAERPKGSFSTLEIQRTEQGDSAMYLCASSLVRTLNQETQYFGPGTRLLVL.

The rearrangement uses TRBV10-3 and TRBJ1-5, with 8 positions matching TRBD1. Germline-derived CDR1 and CDR2 are ENHRY and SYGVKD. V lost 6 bases and J lost 4; bases outside the gene matches: 8. The length of the CDR3 is 15 residues. This chain's CDR3 is CAIRKHGTGNQPQHF. The CDR3 DNA follows: TGTGCCATCAGGAAACACGGGACAGGTAATCAGCCCCAGCATTTT.

V usage is TRBV28 and J usage is TRBJ2-3, with TRBD2 matching 7 bases. Losses at the gene ends were 6 bases for V and 2 bases for J; bases not matched to a gene: 20. The CDR3 spans 19 residues. Germline V CDR1 and CDR2: MDHEN, SYDVKM. Here the CDR3 reads CASSQRRKGASGYTDTQYF. CDR3 DNA: TGTGCCAGCAGCCAAAGGCGGAAGGGTGCTAGCGGATACACAGATACGCAGTATTTT.

V usage is TRBV20-1 and J usage is TRBJ2-7; D is possibly TRBD2 (6 bases). The V gene lost 4 bases and the J gene lost 0 bases, with 7 bases spanning the gap. Germline V lookup: CDR1 DFQATT, CDR2 SNEGSKA (reference sequence). The CDR3 runs to 12 residues. The CDR3 is CSATSDSYEQYF. The CDR3 DNA is TGCAGTGCTACTAGCGACTCCTACGAGCAGTACTTC.

Only a few counts were recorded for this clonotype. The chain recombines TRBV7-8 with TRBJ1-1; perhaps TRBD1 as D (5 bases). Trimming cost V 5 bases and J 0 bases, with 16 bases left between them. This CDR3 has 16 residues. Germline V gene lookup returns CDR1 SGHVS and CDR2 FQNEAQ. Here the CDR3 DNA reads TGTGCCAGCAGCCCGGGGGTCCTTCTCATGAACACTGAAGCTTTCTTT. Protein sequence: CASSPGVLLMNTEAFF.

This chain joins TRBV2 and TRBJ1-1, with D hard to call. Germline lookup yields CDR1 SNHLY and CDR2 FYNNEI. The CDR3 length is 13 residues. The V gene lost 8 bases and the J gene lost 1 base, with 11 bases spanning the gap. CDR3 amino acids: CASGLTRNTEAFF. CDR3 in DNA: TGTGCCAGCGGGCTTACTCGGAACACTGAAGCTTTCTTT.

Only a few counts were recorded for this clonotype. This rearrangement joins TRBV27 to TRBJ1-1, with 7 positions matching TRBD1. The CDR3 has 17 residues. Trimming removed 4 bases from V and 5 bases from J; junction bases left unmatched: 16. Germline V gives CDR1 MNHEY, CDR2 SMNVEV (reference sequence). CDR3 protein: CASSSTLRQGRGTEAFF. CDR3 bases: TGTGCCAGCAGTTCTACTCTACGACAGGGAAGGGGTACTGAAGCTTTCTTT.

This rearrangement joins TRBV6-4 to TRBJ1-1, with D tentatively TRBD1 (6 bases). The germline gives CDR1 MRHNA, CDR2 SNTAGT. The CDR3 sequence is 14 residues long. Trimming removed 6 bases at V and 4 bases at J, with 15 bases between. This CDR3 is CASRRGGEATEAFF. The DNA for the CDR3 is TGTGCCAGCAGAAGGGGGGGGGAGGCCACTGAAGCTTTCTTT.

V usage is TRBV19 and J usage is TRBJ2-1; D is perhaps TRBD1 (5 bases). The CDR3 has 14 amino acids. Per germline, CDR1 LNHDA and CDR2 SQIVND (reference sequence). V was trimmed by 0 bases and J by 8 bases, leaving 11 bases between them. This chain's CDR3 is CASSIDLGLDEQFF. The DNA of the CDR3 is TGTGCCAGTAGTATAGATCTGGGGCTGGATGAGCAGTTCTTC.

V and J are TRBV6-1 and TRBJ1-5; D unresolved. Germline V gene sequence: CDR1 MNHNS, CDR2 SASEGT. The V end lost 2 bases, the J end lost 5 bases, and 10 bases lay between the germline ends. The CDR3 covers 14 residues. CDR3 coding DNA: TGTGCCAGCAGTGAAACCTACCGCGATCAGCCCCAGCATTTT. This codes for CASSETYRDQPQHF.

The rearrangement uses TRBV27 and TRBJ2-3; the D gene is possibly TRBD1 (6 bases). This CDR3 spans 14 amino acids. V was clipped by 6 bases and J by 2 bases, with 12 bases between them. Germline V lookup: CDR1 MNHEY, CDR2 SMNVEV (reference sequence). CDR3 bases: TGTGCCAGCAGCCGACGACAGGCCACAGATACGCAGTATTTT. Its translation is CASSRRQATDTQYF.

The J gene is TRBJ1-6, the V gene TRBV6-5, with 7 nucleotides matching TRBD1. Germline V CDR1 and CDR2: MNHEY, SVGAGI. Trimming took 0 bases from V and 10 from J; bases not matched to a gene: 6. The length of the CDR3 is 15 residues. The CDR3 region is CASSYSDRVGSPLHF. The CDR3 DNA reads as TGTGCCAGCAGTTACTCAGACAGGGTCGGGTCACCCCTCCACTTT.

V is TRBV28 and J is TRBJ1-5, with 7 bases fitting TRBD1. The germline gives CDR1 MDHEN, CDR2 SYDVKM. CDR3 size: 17 residues. V shed 1 base, J shed 0 bases, and the junction held 6 bases outside the gene matches. The CDR3 coding sequence is TGTGCCAGCAGTTTATTACTGACAGGGAATAGCAATCAGCCCCAGCATTTT. Translation: CASSLLLTGNSNQPQHF.

The chain combines TRBV20-1 with TRBJ2-3; D uncertain. Trimming left V 5 bases short and J 0 bases short, with 18 bases between. Germline lookup yields CDR1 DFQATT and CDR2 SNEGSKA (reference sequence). The CDR3 covers 16 residues. CDR3 bases: TGCAGTGCTCCCAAAGGCCCCACTACTAGCACAGATACGCAGTATTTT. It is translated as CSAPKGPTTSTDTQYF.

V is TRBV12-3 or TRBV12-4 and J is TRBJ1-1; the D is unclear. The CDR3 is 15 amino acids. V lost 2 bases and J lost 1, with 11 bases in between. The CDR3 is CASSLKGSGNTEAFF. The CDR3 coding sequence is TGTGCCAGCAGTTTAAAAGGTTCCGGGAACACTGAAGCTTTCTTT.

The chain combines TRBV6-1 with TRBJ1-5; 7 bases align to TRBD1. The germline CDR1 and CDR2 sequences are MNHNS and SASEGT. J lost 4 bases, V lost 6 bases, and 9 bases had no gene match. The CDR3 contains 15 residues. The CDR3 DNA is TGTGCCAGCAGCCAGGGGGAGGTACGTAATCAGCCCCAGCATTTT. Translation: CASSQGEVRNQPQHF.

This clonotype was picked up a small number of times. The chain has TRBV24-1 and TRBJ2-2, with 8 bases lining up with TRBD1. Trimming at V came to 5 bases and at J to 1 base, leaving 5 bases not matched to a gene. This CDR3 has 16 residues. Germline loops: CDR1 KGHDR, CDR2 SFDVKD. The CDR3 coding sequence is TGTGCCACCAGTGGCACCGGGACAGGGAACACCGGGGAGCTGTTTTTT. It specifies CATSGTGTGNTGELFF.

By share of the sample, this clonotype is medium-sized. V is TRBV7-2 and J is TRBJ2-7; D is undetermined. This CDR3 spans 14 amino acids. Germline V lookup: CDR1 SGHTA, CDR2 FQGNSA. Trimming cost V 5 bases and J 5 bases, with 16 bases left between them. Here the CDR3 DNA reads TGTGCCAGCAGCGAATATTTAAGGATCGACGAGCAGTACTTC. It yields the protein CASSEYLRIDEQYF.